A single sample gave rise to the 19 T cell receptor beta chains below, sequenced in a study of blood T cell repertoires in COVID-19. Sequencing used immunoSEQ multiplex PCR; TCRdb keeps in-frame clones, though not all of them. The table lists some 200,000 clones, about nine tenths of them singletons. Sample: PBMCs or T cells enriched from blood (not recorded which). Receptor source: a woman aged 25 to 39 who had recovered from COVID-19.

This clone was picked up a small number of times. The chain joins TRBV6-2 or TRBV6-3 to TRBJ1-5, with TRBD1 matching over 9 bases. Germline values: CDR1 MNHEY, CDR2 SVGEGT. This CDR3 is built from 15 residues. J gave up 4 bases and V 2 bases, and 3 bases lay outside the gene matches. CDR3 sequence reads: CASSYGGQGNQPQHF. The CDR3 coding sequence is TGTGCCAGCAGTTACGGGGGACAGGGAAATCAGCCCCAGCATTTT.

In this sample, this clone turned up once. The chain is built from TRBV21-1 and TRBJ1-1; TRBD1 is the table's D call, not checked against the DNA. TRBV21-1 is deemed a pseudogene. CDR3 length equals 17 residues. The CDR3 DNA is TGTGCCAGCAGCAAATTTTTGGACACCAACCCGAACACTGAAGCTTTCTTT. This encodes CASSKFLDTNPNTEAFF.

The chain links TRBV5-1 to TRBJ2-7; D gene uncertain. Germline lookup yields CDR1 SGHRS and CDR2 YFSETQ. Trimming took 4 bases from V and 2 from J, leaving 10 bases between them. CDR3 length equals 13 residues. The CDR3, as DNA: TGCGCCAGCAGCCAAGACAAGACCTACGAGCAGTACTTC. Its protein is CASSQDKTYEQYF.

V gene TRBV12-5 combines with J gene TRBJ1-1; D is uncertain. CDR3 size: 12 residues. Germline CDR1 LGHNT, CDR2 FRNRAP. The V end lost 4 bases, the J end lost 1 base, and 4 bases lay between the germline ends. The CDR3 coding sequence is TGTGCTAGTGGTTCATCGAACACTGAAGCTTTCTTT. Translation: CASGSSNTEAFF.

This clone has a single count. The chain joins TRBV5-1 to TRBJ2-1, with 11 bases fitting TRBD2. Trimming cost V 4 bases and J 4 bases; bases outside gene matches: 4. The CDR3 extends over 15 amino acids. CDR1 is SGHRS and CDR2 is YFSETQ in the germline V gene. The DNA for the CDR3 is TGCGCCAGCAGCCCCGCTAGCGGGGGGTACAATGAGCAGTTCTTC. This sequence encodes CASSPASGGYNEQFF. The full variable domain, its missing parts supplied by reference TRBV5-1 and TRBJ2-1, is KAGVTQTPRYLIKTRGQQVTLSCSPISGHRSVSWYQQTPGQGLQFLFEYFSETQRNKGNFPGRFSGRQFSNSRSEMNVSTLELGDSALYLCASSPASGGYNEQFFGPGTRLTVL.

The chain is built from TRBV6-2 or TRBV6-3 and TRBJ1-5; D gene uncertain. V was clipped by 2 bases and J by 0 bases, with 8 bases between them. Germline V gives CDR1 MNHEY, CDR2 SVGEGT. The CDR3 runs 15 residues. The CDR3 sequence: CASSYDGSSNQPQHF. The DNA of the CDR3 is TGTGCCAGCAGTTACGATGGGAGTAGCAATCAGCCCCAGCATTTT.

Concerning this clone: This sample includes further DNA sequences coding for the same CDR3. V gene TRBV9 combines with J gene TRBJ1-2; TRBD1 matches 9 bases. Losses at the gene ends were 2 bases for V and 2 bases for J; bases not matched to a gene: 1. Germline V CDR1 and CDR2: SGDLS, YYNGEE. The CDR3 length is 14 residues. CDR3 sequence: CASSVGQGNYGYTF. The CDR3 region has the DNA TGTGCCAGCAGCGTCGGACAGGGGAACTATGGCTACACCTTC.

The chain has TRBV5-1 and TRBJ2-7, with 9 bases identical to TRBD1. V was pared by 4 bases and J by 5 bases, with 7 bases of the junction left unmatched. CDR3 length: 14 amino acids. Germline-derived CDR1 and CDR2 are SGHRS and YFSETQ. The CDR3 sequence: CASSVGTGSNEQYF. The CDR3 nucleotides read TGCGCCAGCAGCGTCGGGACAGGGTCGAACGAGCAGTACTTC.

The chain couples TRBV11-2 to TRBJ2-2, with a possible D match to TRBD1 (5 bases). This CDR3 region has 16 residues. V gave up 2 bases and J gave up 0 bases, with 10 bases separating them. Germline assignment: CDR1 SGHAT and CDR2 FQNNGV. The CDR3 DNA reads TGTGCCAGCAGCTTACAGGGCGGCGCGAACACCGGGGAGCTGTTTTTT. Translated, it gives CASSLQGGANTGELFF.

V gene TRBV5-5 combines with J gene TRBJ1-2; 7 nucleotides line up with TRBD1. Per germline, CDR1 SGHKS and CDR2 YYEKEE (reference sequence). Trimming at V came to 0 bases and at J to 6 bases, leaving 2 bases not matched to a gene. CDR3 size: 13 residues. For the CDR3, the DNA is TGTGCCAGCAGCTTGGTAGGGACAGATGGCTACACCTTC. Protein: CASSLVGTDGYTF.

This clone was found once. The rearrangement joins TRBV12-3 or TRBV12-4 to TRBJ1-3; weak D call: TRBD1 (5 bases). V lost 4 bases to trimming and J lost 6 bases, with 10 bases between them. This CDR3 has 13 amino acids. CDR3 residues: CASSSRQLNTIYF. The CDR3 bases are TGTGCCAGCAGTTCCCGACAGTTAAACACCATATATTTT.

As DNA, the CDR3 is TGTGCCAGCAGTTACTCCCAGCACAGCCTAACCTACGAGCAGTACTTC. Its translation: CASSYSQHSLTYEQYF. This chain links TRBV6-5 with TRBJ2-7; D remains ambiguous. This CDR3 region has 16 residues. Looked up from germline, CDR1 is MNHEY and CDR2 is SVGAGI. V was trimmed by 0 bases and J by 2 bases, leaving 14 bases between them.

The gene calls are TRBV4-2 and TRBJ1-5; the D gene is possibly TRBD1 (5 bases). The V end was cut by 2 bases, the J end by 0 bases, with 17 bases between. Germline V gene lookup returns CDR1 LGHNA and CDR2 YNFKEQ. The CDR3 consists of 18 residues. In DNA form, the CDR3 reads TGTGCCAGCAGCCAACGGCCCGACAGCCTATATAGCAATCAGCCCCAGCATTTT. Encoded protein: CASSQRPDSLYSNQPQHF.

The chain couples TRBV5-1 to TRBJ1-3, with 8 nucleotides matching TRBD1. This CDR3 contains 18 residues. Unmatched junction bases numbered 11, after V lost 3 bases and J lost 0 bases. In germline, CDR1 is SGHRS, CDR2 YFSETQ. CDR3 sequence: CASSSGTGLRTSGNTIYF. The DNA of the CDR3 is TGCGCCAGCAGCTCCGGGACAGGCCTTAGGACCTCTGGAAACACCATATATTTT.

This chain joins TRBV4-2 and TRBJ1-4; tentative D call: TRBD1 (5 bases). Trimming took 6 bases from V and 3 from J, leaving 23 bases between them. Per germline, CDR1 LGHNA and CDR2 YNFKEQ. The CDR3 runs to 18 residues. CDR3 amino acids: CASRRQSGGRGANEKLFF. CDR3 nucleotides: TGTGCCAGCAGACGACAATCGGGGGGACGAGGGGCTAATGAAAAACTGTTTTTT.

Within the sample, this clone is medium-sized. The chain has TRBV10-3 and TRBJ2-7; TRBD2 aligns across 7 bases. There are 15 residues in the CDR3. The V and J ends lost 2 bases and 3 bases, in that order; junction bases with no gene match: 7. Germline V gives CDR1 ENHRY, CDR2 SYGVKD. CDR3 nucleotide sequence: TGTGCCATCAGTGAGCACGAGCGGGGTCTCTACGAGCAGTACTTC. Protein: CAISEHERGLYEQYF.

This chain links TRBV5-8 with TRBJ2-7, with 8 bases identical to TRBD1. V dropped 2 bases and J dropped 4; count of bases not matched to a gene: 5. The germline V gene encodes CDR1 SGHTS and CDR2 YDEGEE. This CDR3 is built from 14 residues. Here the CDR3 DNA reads TGTGCCAGCAGCTTTAGACAGGGGCCGTACGAGCAGTACTTC. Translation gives CASSFRQGPYEQYF.

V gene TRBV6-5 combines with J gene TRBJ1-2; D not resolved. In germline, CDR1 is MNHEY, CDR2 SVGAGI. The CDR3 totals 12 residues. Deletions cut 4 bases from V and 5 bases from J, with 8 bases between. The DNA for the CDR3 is TGTGCCAGCAGTTCAGTGCAGTATGGCTACACCTTC. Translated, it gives CASSSVQYGYTF.

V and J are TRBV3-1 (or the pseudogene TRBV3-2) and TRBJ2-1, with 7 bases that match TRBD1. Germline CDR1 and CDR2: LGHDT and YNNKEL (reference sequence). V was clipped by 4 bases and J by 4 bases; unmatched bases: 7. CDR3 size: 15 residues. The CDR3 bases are TGTGCCAGCAGCCCCCGACAGGGCCCTTACAATGAGCAGTTCTTC. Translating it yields CASSPRQGPYNEQFF.